The following is a T cell receptor beta chain sequence with its context. Antigen unknown. Germline CDR1 SGHAT, CDR2 FQDESV (reference sequence). V shed 5 bases and J shed 3 bases, with 11 bases lying between them. This CDR3 spans 13 amino acids. This specimen belongs to a study of T cell responses to AZD1222 COVID-19 vaccine. Whole-study results and caveats: Receipt of two AZD1222 doses was followed by a rise in Spike-specific TCR breadth and depth. The donors showed a predominance of white British ancestry and of females, with possible underestimation of clonal diversity. There were vaccine-associated CD4 TCRs across spike, dominant at 160-218 and 743-854.

Sequenced by immunoSEQ multiplex PCR; TCRdb stores in-frame clones only, minus some. The table records approximately 110,000 clones, 92% of them present only once. The V gene is TRBV11-1, the J gene TRBJ2-7; D unclear. This sample comprised peripheral blood, obtained 28 days after the second AZD1222 dose. The TCR comes from an adult who received the AZD1222 COVID-19 vaccine. CDR3 sequence: CASSPRSYYEQYF. The CDR3, as DNA: TGTGCCAGCAGCCCACGGTCCTACTACGAGCAGTACTTC. Combining the CDR3 with reference TRBV11-1 and TRBJ2-7 gives the whole variable domain EAEVAQSPRYKITEKSQAVAFWCDPISGHATLYWYRQILGQGPELLVQFQDESVVDDSQLPKDRFSAERLKGVDSTLKIQPAELGDSAMYLCASSPRSYYEQYFGPGTRLTVT.